This T cell receptor beta chain derives from a study of T cells after yellow fever vaccination. Whole-study context: Libraries from low-cell-number fractions were prepared with the SMART-Seq v4 Ultra Low Input RNA kit.

This clonotype was found many times. Its specificity is not known. The CDR3 contains 15 residues. With V trimmed by 2 bases and J by 1 base, 2 bases remained unmatched. Study conclusions and caveats: Primary-vaccination clones mostly resurfaced post-booster (nearly 97% CD4, around 88% CD8).

TCRdb itself ran the 5' RACE reads through MiXCR, one entry per CDR3 protein. The sample shows over 300,000 distinct CDR3 sequences, roughly 3.5% of them seen only once. The material was PBMCs, obtained on the day of the yellow fever booster vaccination. This clonotype was obtained from a man younger than 35 who received the YFV17D yellow fever vaccine. The genes are TRBV12-3 or TRBV12-4 and TRBJ2-3, with 8 bases aligning to TRBD2. The CDR3 loop is CASSLWRGGTDTQYF. Here the CDR3 DNA reads TGTGCCAGCAGTTTATGGCGGGGGGGCACAGATACGCAGTATTTT.